The 20 T cell receptor beta chains in this list originate from one sample, sequenced in a study of blood T cell repertoires in COVID-19 (dated by TCRdb to 2020 to 2022). Library preparation used the immunoSEQ multiplex PCR assay. In TCRdb, the immuneACCESS table is reduced to in-frame sequences with V and J assigned. These tables do not hold every clone; where another copy was compared, an unresolved V gene accounts for under half, and the others remain unexplained. The sample table holds 150,000 or so clones, of which approximately 84% were seen once. In total, the top ten clones hold more than 7.5% of the sample. Specimen: peripheral blood. These receptors all stem from a man in his forties or fifties who had recovered from COVID-19.

The chain uses TRBV27 and TRBJ2-3, with D tentatively TRBD1 (8 bases). Germline assignment: CDR1 MNHEY and CDR2 SMNVEV (reference sequence). Trimming took off 7 bases at V and 6 bases at J, with 17 bases between the two ends. The CDR3 is made up of 14 amino acids. CDR3 DNA sequence: TGTGCCAGCACCTACAGGGGGGGCTTGGATACGCAGTATTTT. Its protein product is CASTYRGGLDTQYF.

This clone was detected a few times. The J gene is TRBJ1-6, the V gene TRBV5-6; the D gene is possibly TRBD1 (5 bases). Trimming shortened V by 3 bases and J by 11 bases, and 24 bases separated the two germline ends. The CDR3 covers 17 residues. Germline V gives CDR1 SGHDT, CDR2 YYEEEE. CDR3 DNA sequence: TGTGCCAGCAGCTCATCAACCCCCAGGGACTCCCCCGCACCCCTCCACTTT. Translating gives CASSSSTPRDSPAPLHF.

This CDR3 reads CASSAARGSTNEKLFF. The CDR3 DNA follows: TGTGCCAGCAGTGCCGCCAGGGGTTCCACTAATGAAAAACTGTTTTTT. This rearrangement joins TRBV6-1 to TRBJ1-4; the D gene is possibly TRBD1 (6 bases). Germline CDR1 is MNHNS and CDR2 is SASEGT. CDR3 length: 16 amino acids. V was cut by 4 bases and J by 2 bases, with 14 bases left in between.

The chain links TRBV11-3 to TRBJ2-3, with a weak D call TRBD2 (5 bases). This CDR3 comprises 14 residues. From germline, CDR1 is SGHNT and CDR2 YENEEA. V lost 1 base to trimming and J lost 0 bases, with 5 bases between them. In DNA, the CDR3 is TGTGCCAGCAGCTTAGGCGGGAGCACAGATACGCAGTATTTT. Translating gives CASSLGGSTDTQYF.

The V call is TRBV25-1, the J call TRBJ2-7; 10 nucleotides line up with TRBD1. Germline V gives CDR1 MGHDK, CDR2 SYGVNS. Unmatched junction bases numbered 10, after V lost 5 bases and J lost 6 bases. This CDR3 contains 15 residues. CDR3 region: CASSHTWDRGIEQYF. CDR3 bases: TGTGCCAGCAGTCACACCTGGGACAGGGGAATCGAGCAGTACTTC.

This rearrangement joins TRBV5-5 to TRBJ2-7, with D perhaps matching TRBD1 (5 bases). The CDR3 totals 14 residues. The V end lost 1 base, the J end lost 2 bases, and 10 bases lay between the germline ends. Germline CDR1 and CDR2: SGHKS and YYEKEE (reference sequence). The CDR3 loop reads CASSLTDSTYEQYF. As DNA, the CDR3 is TGTGCCAGCAGCTTGACCGACAGCACCTACGAGCAGTACTTC.

The chain uses TRBV6-4 and TRBJ2-6; tentative D call: TRBD1 (5 bases). Germline CDR1 is MRHNA and CDR2 is SNTAGT. CDR3 length: 16 residues. V was shortened by 4 bases and J by 2 bases, with 12 bases between the two germline ends. CDR3 nucleotides: TGTGCCAGCAGTGCAGGGCCCTACCCTGGGGCCAACGTCCTGACTTTC. Translating gives CASSAGPYPGANVLTF.

The chain is built from TRBV2 and TRBJ1-5; tentative D call: TRBD1 (5 bases). Germline values: CDR1 SNHLY, CDR2 FYNNEI. Trimming pared 5 bases from V and 5 bases from J, leaving 7 bases between. The length of the CDR3 is 12 residues. The CDR3 DNA is TGTGCCAGCAGTCAGACAGATCAGCCCCAGCATTTT. It specifies CASSQTDQPQHF. Drawing the rest from reference TRBV2 and TRBJ1-5, the complete variable domain is EPEVTQTPSHQVTQMGQEVILRCVPISNHLYFYWYRQILGQKVEFLVSFYNNEISEKSEIFDDQFSVERPDGSNFTLKIRSTKLEDSAMYFCASSQTDQPQHFGDGTRLSIL.

V is TRBV19 and J is TRBJ2-3; D gene ambiguous. Trimming removed 5 bases from V and 2 bases from J, with 8 bases in between. CDR1 and CDR2 from the germline V gene are LNHDA and SQIVND (reference sequence). CDR3 length: 13 residues. The CDR3 here is CASSSQDTDTQYF. CDR3 nucleotides: TGTGCCAGTAGTTCCCAGGACACAGATACGCAGTATTTT.

The chain couples TRBV7-2 to TRBJ1-6; TRBD1 matches 9 bases. Looked up from germline, CDR1 is SGHTA and CDR2 is FQGNSA. The junction had 8 bases not matched to a gene; V was cut back by 2 bases and J by 9 bases. CDR3 length: 16 amino acids. The chain's CDR3 is CASSLSGTGMFSPLHF. The CDR3 DNA follows: TGTGCCAGCAGCTTATCAGGGACAGGGATGTTTTCACCCCTCCACTTT.

The chain employs TRBV3-1 (or the pseudogene TRBV3-2) and TRBJ2-5; 9 positions agree with TRBD2. The ends lost 0 bases at V and 4 bases at J; junction bases unmatched: 9. The CDR3 spans 17 residues. Per germline, CDR1 LGHDT and CDR2 YNNKEL (reference sequence). In nucleotides, the CDR3 is TGTGCCAGCAGCCAAGATCGAGCGGGGGGCCCTGGAGAGACCCAGTACTTC. This gives the protein CASSQDRAGGPGETQYF.

V is TRBV25-1 and J is TRBJ2-7; D remains ambiguous. The germline CDR1 and CDR2 sequences are MGHDK and SYGVNS. V was shortened by 1 base and J by 2 bases, with 6 bases between the two germline ends. The CDR3 loop spans 13 amino acids. This chain's CDR3 is CASSEWSAYEQYF. DNA of the CDR3: TGTGCCAGCAGTGAATGGAGTGCCTACGAGCAGTACTTC.

This rearrangement joins TRBV11-2 to TRBJ1-1; D is possibly TRBD1 (5 bases). The germline V gene has CDR1 SGHAT and CDR2 FQNNGV. The CDR3 has 16 residues. Trimming took off 0 bases at V and 5 bases at J, with 16 bases between the two ends. The chain's CDR3 is CASSLDPGRGETEAFF. CDR3 in DNA: TGTGCCAGCAGCTTAGATCCCGGGCGGGGGGAGACTGAAGCTTTCTTT.

This chain connects TRBV19 to TRBJ2-7; 9 bases are a match to TRBD1. The V gene's germline CDR1 is LNHDA and CDR2 SQIVND (reference sequence). CDR3 length: 14 residues. V dropped 5 bases and J dropped 4; count of bases not matched to a gene: 6. The CDR3 spells CASSVGQGLYEQYF. The CDR3 bases are TGTGCCAGTAGTGTGGGACAGGGTTTATACGAGCAGTACTTC. The variable domain in full, with the rest retrieved from reference TRBV19 and TRBJ2-7, is DGGITQSPKYLFRKEGQNVTLSCEQNLNHDAMYWYRQDPGQGLRLIYYSQIVNDFQKGDIAEGYSVSREKKESFPLTVTSAQKNPTAFYLCASSVGQGLYEQYFGPGTRLTVT.

The chain recombines TRBV19 with TRBJ1-1; 7 nucleotides agree with TRBD1. Germline V CDR1 and CDR2: LNHDA, SQIVND (reference sequence). The CDR3 sequence is 14 residues long. The V gene end was trimmed by 7 bases and the J gene end by 1 base; junction bases not matched to a gene: 6. CDR3 bases: TGTGCCAGTACCCCGGGACAGAAGAACACTGAAGCTTTCTTT. Protein: CASTPGQKNTEAFF. Based on the CDR3 plus reference TRBV19 and TRBJ1-1, the full variable domain is DGGITQSPKYLFRKEGQNVTLSCEQNLNHDAMYWYRQDPGQGLRLIYYSQIVNDFQKGDIAEGYSVSREKKESFPLTVTSAQKNPTAFYLCASTPGQKNTEAFFGQGTRLTVV.

J is TRBJ2-7 and V is TRBV18; 9 bases agree with TRBD1. The CDR3 spans 15 residues. Germline CDR1 reads KGHSH; CDR2 reads LQKENI. With 4 bases clipped from V and 5 bases from J, the junction kept 9 bases outside the gene matches. CDR3 sequence: CASSRSRDRADEQYF. DNA of the CDR3: TGTGCCAGCTCACGATCGCGGGACAGGGCAGACGAGCAGTACTTC.

The V and J genes are TRBV28 and TRBJ2-2; 7 bases are shared with TRBD2. Germline V CDR1 and CDR2: MDHEN, SYDVKM. The length of the CDR3 is 15 residues. The V and J ends lost 6 bases and 4 bases, in that order; junction bases with no gene match: 8. CDR3 sequence: CASRSSGASTGELFF. CDR3 in DNA: TGTGCCAGCAGATCAAGCGGGGCGAGCACCGGGGAGCTGTTTTTT.

The rearrangement uses TRBV27 and TRBJ1-2; tentatively, D is TRBD1 (6 bases). V lost 5 bases and J lost 7, with 14 bases in between. The V gene's germline CDR1 is MNHEY and CDR2 SMNVEV (reference sequence). The CDR3 has 13 residues. The CDR3 nucleotides read TGTGCCAGCAGTCCCATGGGGGCCTTTGGCTACACCTTC. Protein product: CASSPMGAFGYTF.

The rearrangement links TRBV5-8 to TRBJ1-5, with D tentatively TRBD1 (6 bases). Germline loops: CDR1 SGHTS, CDR2 YDEGEE. The ends were cut back, 6 bases at V and 4 bases at J, with 23 bases in the middle. CDR3 size: 17 residues. The CDR3: CASIRRGGGSGNQPQHF. As DNA, the CDR3 is TGTGCCAGCATCCGTAGGGGAGGGGGTAGCGGGAATCAGCCCCAGCATTTT.

The rearrangement links TRBV5-6 to TRBJ1-3; a possible D gene is TRBD1 (5 bases). The germline V gene has CDR1 SGHDT and CDR2 YYEEEE. Trimming took off 4 bases at V and 1 base at J, with 15 bases between the two ends. This CDR3 is built from 16 residues. CDR3 protein: CASSPGPGGSGNTIYF. The CDR3 DNA reads as TGTGCCAGCAGCCCAGGGCCTGGAGGGTCTGGAAACACCATATATTTT.